These 26 T cell receptor beta chains share one sample of origin, sequenced in a study of blood T cell repertoires in COVID-19. Data came from immunoSEQ multiplex PCR; TCRdb stores just in-frame clones and leaves some out. Among about 210,000 clones, more than 85% were seen once, and the ten largest hold roughly 3%. Sequencing was done on a sample of peripheral blood. These receptors were taken from a man aged 55-75 years with acute or convalescent COVID-19.

The chain employs TRBV27 and TRBJ1-6; D not resolved. This CDR3 has 16 residues. CDR1 is MNHEY and CDR2 is SMNVEV in the germline V gene (reference sequence). V lost 4 bases, J lost 4 bases, and 14 bases lay in between. CDR3 residues: CASSSRQAPYNSPLHF. In DNA form, the CDR3 reads TGTGCCAGCAGTTCGCGCCAAGCTCCTTATAATTCACCCCTCCACTTT.

This clone was counted between two and nine times. V usage is TRBV27 and J usage is TRBJ2-2; 16 nucleotides match TRBD2. The CDR3 is 18 residues long. Germline V gene sequence: CDR1 MNHEY, CDR2 SMNVEV (reference sequence). After removal of 7 bases from V and 5 bases from J, the junction contained 10 bases not matched to a gene. The CDR3 loop is CASTRTGTSGGVTGELFF. The DNA for the CDR3 is TGTGCCAGCACCCGAACCGGGACTAGCGGGGGGGTTACCGGGGAGCTGTTTTTT.

The gene calls are TRBV28 and TRBJ2-3, with D perhaps TRBD2 (6 bases). The length of the CDR3 is 15 residues. CDR1 is MDHEN and CDR2 is SYDVKM in the germline V gene. V was pared by 5 bases and J by 1 base, with 13 bases between. In DNA form, the CDR3 reads TGTGCCAGCAGTCGCCGGGAGCGGGGCACAGATACGCAGTATTTT. It specifies CASSRRERGTDTQYF.

The chain is built from TRBV20-1 and TRBJ2-4; the D is unclear. The CDR3 extends over 11 amino acids. Trimming stripped 1 base from V and 7 bases from J, with 5 bases between. The germline V gene has CDR1 DFQATT and CDR2 SNEGSKA (reference sequence). The CDR3 sequence is CSARGANIQYF. As DNA, the CDR3 is TGCAGTGCTAGAGGGGCGAACATTCAGTACTTC.

The chain employs TRBV27 and TRBJ2-7; 9 nucleotides line up with TRBD1. Germline CDR1 and CDR2: MNHEY and SMNVEV (reference sequence). This CDR3 contains 14 residues. V dropped 4 bases and J dropped 3; count of bases not matched to a gene: 4. The CDR3 coding sequence is TGTGCCAGCAGTTGGGGGACAGGGAGCTACGAGCAGTACTTC. It is translated as CASSWGTGSYEQYF.

In DNA form, the CDR3 reads TGTGCCAGCAGCTTAGACAGGGGATACCCGGGAAGTGAAAAACTGTTTTTT. It codes for CASSLDRGYPGSEKLFF. The chain links TRBV7-2 to TRBJ1-4; the match to TRBD1 covers 7 bases. The CDR3 has 17 residues. V gave up 1 base and J gave up 7 bases; unmatched junction bases: 12. Germline CDR1 SGHTA, CDR2 FQGNSA.

The genes are TRBV2 and TRBJ1-5, with TRBD1 as a possible D gene (6 bases). V lost 5 bases and J lost 1, with 15 bases in between. This CDR3 is 16 amino acids long. The germline V gene encodes CDR1 SNHLY and CDR2 FYNNEI. The DNA for the CDR3 is TGTGCCAGCAGTCACGACAGGAGAGGAAGCAATCAGCCCCAGCATTTT. This sequence encodes CASSHDRRGSNQPQHF.

The rearrangement joins TRBV5-1 to TRBJ2-3; possible D gene TRBD1, 6 bases. The V end was cut by 4 bases, the J end by 0 bases, with 12 bases between. This CDR3 contains 15 residues. Germline CDR1 reads SGHRS; CDR2 reads YFSETQ. The CDR3: CASSLGTPSTDTQYF. CDR3 bases: TGCGCCAGCAGCCTTGGGACACCTAGCACAGATACGCAGTATTTT.

In this sample, this clone turned up once. The rearrangement joins TRBV7-3 to TRBJ2-7; 9 bases map to TRBD1. After removal of 3 bases from V and 1 base from J, the junction contained 1 base not matched to a gene. There are 14 residues in the CDR3. Looked up from germline, CDR1 is SGHTA and CDR2 is FQGTGA. CDR3 region: CASSLGTGSYEQYF. The CDR3 DNA is TGTGCCAGCAGCTTGGGGACAGGGTCCTACGAGCAGTACTTC.

The rearrangement uses TRBV15 and TRBJ2-1, with a tentative D call TRBD1 (6 bases). Per germline, CDR1 LNHNV and CDR2 YYDKDF (reference sequence). CDR3 length equals 13 residues. V shed 3 bases and J shed 3 bases, with 6 bases lying between them. CDR3 coding DNA: TGTGCCACCAGCAGGGACAGCTACAATGAGCAGTTCTTC. As protein: CATSRDSYNEQFF.

The chain joins TRBV6-5 to TRBJ1-3; no firm D call. CDR3 size: 14 residues. Trimming cost V 3 bases and J 4 bases, with 10 bases left between them. Germline V gene data show CDR1 as MNHEY and CDR2 as SVGAGI. In DNA form, the CDR3 reads TGTGCCAGCAGTTATCAGGCCGAAGGAAACACCATATATTTT. It translates to CASSYQAEGNTIYF.

The V and J genes are TRBV29-1 and TRBJ1-2; 8 nucleotides agree with TRBD1. The CDR3 runs 14 residues. The V gene's germline CDR1 is SQVTM and CDR2 ANQGSEA. Trimming took 3 bases from V and 4 from J; bases not matched to a gene: 7. CDR3 sequence reads: CSVERQGTVYGYTF. CDR3 coding DNA: TGCAGCGTTGAGAGACAGGGGACGGTCTATGGCTACACCTTC.

This clone was counted a single time. J is TRBJ2-5 and V is TRBV28; 8 nucleotides line up with TRBD1. Germline CDR1 reads MDHEN; CDR2 reads SYDVKM. The CDR3 has 15 residues. V gave up 8 bases and J gave up 5 bases; unmatched junction bases: 13. CDR3 in DNA: TGTGCCAGCTCCACCTTACAGGGGGGCAGGGAGACCCAGTACTTC. This codes for CASSTLQGGRETQYF. The entire variable domain, with the rest obtained from reference TRBV28 and TRBJ2-5, is as follows: DVKVTQSSRYLVKRTGEKVFLECVQDMDHENMFWYRQDPGLGLRLIYFSYDVKMKEKGDIPEGYSVSREKKERFSLILESASTNQTSMYLCASSTLQGGRETQYFGPGTRLLVL.

This chain joins TRBV4-1 and TRBJ1-2, with 8 bases aligning to TRBD1. The CDR3 has 17 residues. The J segment lost 4 bases and the V segment lost 0 bases, leaving 10 bases of the junction unmatched. The germline CDR1 and CDR2 sequences are MGHRA and YSYEKL. The DNA for the CDR3 is TGCGCCAGCAGCCAAGATAAGGGGACAGGCCAGGGCTATGGCTACACCTTC. It encodes CASSQDKGTGQGYGYTF.

V and J are TRBV6-7 and TRBJ1-4; TRBD1 agrees at 7 bases. TRBV6-7 is assigned to the ORF class and has an uncertain function. After removal of 5 bases from V and 4 bases from J, the junction contained 10 bases not matched to a gene. The CDR3 loop spans 16 amino acids. This CDR3 reads CASSPRQGTDNEKLFF. The CDR3 DNA reads TGTGCCAGCAGTCCTAGACAGGGCACTGATAATGAAAAACTGTTTTTT.

The J gene is TRBJ1-5, the V gene TRBV4-1, with D perhaps TRBD1 (5 bases). The germline V gene encodes CDR1 MGHRA and CDR2 YSYEKL. The CDR3 loop spans 15 amino acids. Trimming shortened V by 1 base and J by 3 bases, and 10 bases separated the two germline ends. The CDR3 region has the DNA TGCGCCAGCAGCCAAGCGGGGGTCCTCAATCAGCCCCAGCATTTT. It is translated as CASSQAGVLNQPQHF.

Written as DNA, the CDR3 is TGTGCCAGCAGCCAGGTAGACAGGGGTGACACTGAAGCTTTCTTT. Protein: CASSQVDRGDTEAFF. V and J are TRBV4-2 and TRBJ1-1; 8 nucleotides agree with TRBD1. The germline V gene encodes CDR1 LGHNA and CDR2 YNFKEQ. V dropped 3 bases and J dropped 3; count of bases not matched to a gene: 6. This CDR3 contains 15 residues.

The CDR3 sequence is CSVGWGESNQPQHF. CDR3 nucleotides: TGCAGCGTAGGCTGGGGAGAAAGCAATCAGCCCCAGCATTTT. J is TRBJ1-5 and V is TRBV29-1; D gene ambiguous. The CDR3 spans 14 residues. V shed 6 bases and J shed 1 base, with 13 bases lying between them. CDR1 is SQVTM, CDR2 ANQGSEA, per germline.

The gene calls are TRBV7-8 and TRBJ2-7; 7 nucleotides match TRBD1. V lost 2 bases, J lost 0 bases, and 4 bases stayed unmatched. Germline V gene data show CDR1 as SGHVS and CDR2 as FQNEAQ. The CDR3 runs to 15 residues. In DNA, the CDR3 is TGTGCCAGCAGCTTACTGGACAGGACCTCCTACGAGCAGTACTTC. Translated, it gives CASSLLDRTSYEQYF.

V usage is TRBV18 and J usage is TRBJ1-2; the D gene is possibly TRBD1 (6 bases). Germline-derived CDR1 and CDR2 are KGHSH and LQKENI. V shed 1 base and J shed 6 bases, with 9 bases lying between them. This CDR3 spans 13 amino acids. The chain's CDR3 is CASSPQTGDGYTF. The CDR3 bases are TGTGCCAGCTCACCACAGACAGGTGATGGCTACACCTTC. Looking up the rest from reference TRBV18 and TRBJ1-2 gives the full variable domain: NAGVMQNPRHLVRRRGQEARLRCSPMKGHSHVYWYRQLPEEGLKFMVYLQKENIIDESGMPKERFSAEFPKEGPSILRIQQVVRGDSAAYFCASSPQTGDGYTFGSGTRLTVV.

The V call is TRBV5-1, the J call TRBJ2-7; 8 bases are shared with TRBD2. J gave up 7 bases and V 4 bases, and 7 bases lay outside the gene matches. The CDR3 runs 13 residues. The germline V gene encodes CDR1 SGHRS and CDR2 YFSETQ. CDR3 sequence: CASSPRGGREQYF. The DNA of the CDR3 is TGCGCCAGCAGCCCCCGGGGGGGGCGAGAGCAGTACTTC.

This sequence joins TRBV7-3 and TRBJ2-3; tentative D call: TRBD1 (6 bases). The V gene's germline CDR1 is SGHTA and CDR2 FQGTGA. With 4 bases removed from V and 5 bases from J, the gap between germline ends came to 16 bases. The CDR3 is 15 amino acids. The CDR3 nucleotides are TGTGCCAGCAGCTCCTCGGGACACCTTCTAGATACGCAGTATTTT. Translating gives CASSSSGHLLDTQYF.

The V gene is TRBV5-4, the J gene TRBJ2-1; 12 nucleotides agree with TRBD1. V shed 3 bases, J shed 8 bases, and the junction held 9 bases outside the gene matches. CDR3 size: 16 residues. Germline CDR1 is SGHNT and CDR2 is YYREEE (reference sequence). This chain's CDR3 is CASSWGSGTGGYEQFF. CDR3 sequence (DNA): TGTGCCAGCAGCTGGGGCTCCGGGACAGGGGGCTATGAGCAGTTCTTC.

This rearrangement joins TRBV28 to TRBJ1-4, with 9 bases aligning to TRBD1. The germline V gene has CDR1 MDHEN and CDR2 SYDVKM. CDR3 size: 15 residues. V shed 5 bases, J shed 5 bases, and the junction held 6 bases outside the gene matches. As DNA, the CDR3 is TGTGCCAGCAGTCCAGGGGGACAGGGAAATGAAAAACTGTTTTTT. Amino acid sequence: CASSPGGQGNEKLFF.

The chain links TRBV18 to TRBJ2-5; D is unclear. Per the germline V gene, CDR1 is KGHSH and CDR2 is LQKENI. The germline V and J ends were trimmed by 6 bases and 2 bases, with 7 bases remaining between them. The CDR3 spans 12 residues. The CDR3 spells CASSTEQETQYF. For the CDR3, the DNA is TGTGCCAGCTCTACAGAGCAAGAGACCCAGTACTTC.

The CDR3, as DNA: TGTGCCAGCAGCTTAGTTCCTAGCGGGGTTCGGAATACGCAGTATTTT. Its translation: CASSLVPSGVRNTQYF. J is TRBJ2-3 and V is TRBV7-2, with 9 bases that match TRBD2. Germline V lookup: CDR1 SGHTA, CDR2 FQGNSA. V lost 1 base, J lost 7 bases, and 9 bases stayed unmatched. This CDR3 is 16 amino acids long.